The following is a T cell receptor (beta chain) sequence with its context. How the authors handled the data: Amplification of reference gene primers was used by the study to estimate nucleated cell counts. TCRdb's table, derived via immunoSEQ multiplex PCR, lists solely in-frame clones and lacks some. The D gene and trimming were derived from the DNA, and the V and J assignments and clone size from that table. The table lists around 230,000 clones, about four fifths of them singletons. These data originate in a study of blood T cell repertoires in COVID-19. Overall study context: Sample material is recorded as cDNA or gDNA derived from T cells, B-cell-depleted T cells, or PBMCs.

Losses at the gene ends were 2 bases for V and 3 bases for J; bases not matched to a gene: 10. Germline V lookup: CDR1 SGHRS, CDR2 YFSETQ. The CDR3 runs to 16 residues. The chain carries TRBV5-1 and TRBJ1-1; 7 nucleotides line up with TRBD1. This clonotype originated in a woman of 80 years or more with acute or convalescent COVID-19. The sample consisted of peripheral blood. The CDR3 coding sequence is TGCGCCAGCAGCTTACAGGGGCCAAGCAGGGACACTGAAGCTTTCTTT. It specifies CASSLQGPSRDTEAFF.